This T cell receptor beta chain was profiled in a study of T cells in Graves' hyperthyroidism and ophthalmopathy. In the ophthalmopathy cohort, Clinical Activity Score was at least 3, NOSPECS grade at least 4, and duration under 3 months. The PBMCs had their origin in around 9.1 ml of fresh peripheral blood. TCR beta CDR3 regions were amplified from RNA transcripts. Using the HTBI primer set, a first-round RT-PCR was run on the TCR CDR3. TCRdb fed the multiplex PCR reads into MiXCR, producing one record per CDR3 protein. The data show approximately 690,000 distinct CDR3 sequences, roughly 20% seen once. The CDR3 consists of 13 residues. V was shortened by 4 bases and J by 5 bases, with 9 bases between the two germline ends. Germline V gives CDR1 MNHEY, CDR2 SVGAGI.

The V and J genes are TRBV6-5 and TRBJ2-1; a weak D match, TRBD2 (6 bases). The receptor was derived from a man younger than 45 with Graves' ophthalmopathy. Source material: blood. CDR3 in amino acids: CASSSPSDNEQFF. CDR3 nucleotides: TGTGCCAGCAGTTCCCCTAGCGACAATGAGCAGTTCTTC.